Listed below are T cell receptor beta chains from one sample, sequenced in a study of blood T cell repertoires in COVID-19. Using immunoSEQ multiplex PCR, the repertoire was profiled, and TCRdb retains in-frame clones only, with some absent. Altogether hundreds of thousands of clones are present, 75% to 90% being singletons, with the ten largest covering around 7.2%. Sequenced input: peripheral blood. These receptors all stem from a man in his fifties or sixties who had recovered from COVID-19. CDR3s include the opening cysteine and the closing phenylalanine or tryptophan. The order of the fields is clone size, V gene, D gene, J gene, CDR3 DNA, CDR3 protein. A D gene is named only where the DNA matches it firmly. A clone size is listed for some rows: how often the clone was seen (once, few, many), or a class if it is expanded.

-	TRBV30	TRBD1	TRBJ1-2	TGTGCCTGGACTCTGGCAGGGGGCTCGGGTGGCTACACCTTC	CAWTLAGGSGGYTF
-	TRBV3-1/TRBV3-2	TRBD1	TRBJ2-3	TGTGCCAGCAGCCGACAGGGGACAGCAGATACGCAGTATTTT	CASSRQGTADTQYF
-	TRBV25-1	-	TRBJ1-3	TGTGCCAGCAGTGACTCTTATATATCTGGAAACACCATATATTTT	CASSDSYISGNTIYF
-	TRBV30	-	TRBJ1-1	TGTGCCTGGAGAAGGGGAAGCACTGAAGCTTTCTTT	CAWRRGSTEAFF
-	TRBV19	-	TRBJ2-3	TGTGCCAGTAGTATAGACCCTGGACTGATCACAGATACGCAGTATTTT	CASSIDPGLITDTQYF
-	TRBV19	-	TRBJ2-4	TGTGCCAGTAGTGGATCCGGAGGGAACATTCAGTACTTC	CASSGSGGNIQYF
-	TRBV18	TRBD1	TRBJ1-5	TGTGCCAGCTCCCTGACAGGGGGAGGGAATCAGCCCCAGCATTTT	CASSLTGGGNQPQHF
-	TRBV6-2/TRBV6-3	TRBD1	TRBJ2-7	TGTGCCAGCAGCCACGGGACAGGGTACGAGCAGTACTTC	CASSHGTGYEQYF
-	TRBV2	TRBD1	TRBJ1-5	TGTGCCAGCAGCGACAGGGCGGGGTTCAATCAGCCCCAGCATTTT	CASSDRAGFNQPQHF
-	TRBV19	-	TRBJ2-2	TGTGCCAGTAGTATGTTGGGGGCCGCGAACACCGGGGAGCTGTTTTTT	CASSMLGAANTGELFF
-	TRBV5-1	-	TRBJ1-6	TGCGCCAGCAGCAGCACAGGGAGTTTCCCCTATAATTCACCCCTCCACTTT	CASSSTGSFPYNSPLHF
once	TRBV19	-	TRBJ2-2	TGTGCCAGTAGTAAGTCCGGGACCGGGGGAACCGGGGAGCTGTTTTTT	CASSKSGTGGTGELFF
once	TRBV5-1	-	TRBJ2-6	TGCGCCAGCAGCTTAAGTACAGGGGCCAACGTCCTGACTTTC	CASSLSTGANVLTF
-	TRBV5-1	TRBD1	TRBJ1-2	TGCGCCAGCAGCTTGGTCCCCTCGACAGGGGTGGGCTACACCTTC	CASSLVPSTGVGYTF
-	TRBV18	TRBD1	TRBJ1-1	TGTGCCAGCTCACCAAGCGCCCCGGGACAGACAGTAAACACTGAAGCTTTCTTT	CASSPSAPGQTVNTEAFF
-	TRBV19	-	TRBJ1-2	TGTGCCAGTAGTATGAAACAGGGCCATGGCTACACCTTC	CASSMKQGHGYTF
-	TRBV24-1	TRBD2	TRBJ2-3	TGTGCCACCAGCCATGTTACTAGCGGAAACACAGATACGCAGTATTTT	CATSHVTSGNTDTQYF
few	TRBV6-1	-	TRBJ1-6	TGTGCCAGCAGTGACCAGAATTCACCCCTCCACTTT	CASSDQNSPLHF
-	TRBV30	TRBD1	TRBJ1-6	TGTGCCTGGAAGCGGACAGGGCCTTCACCCCTCCACTTT	CAWKRTGPSPLHF
-	TRBV3-1/TRBV3-2	-	TRBJ1-1	TGTGCCAGCAGCCAAGCCGGGGGGTGGAACACTAAAGCTTTCTTT	CASSQAGGWNTKAFF
once	TRBV5-4	-	TRBJ2-7	TGTGCCAGCAGCGGGGGACTGAGGGACGGCCACGAGCAGTACTTC	CASSGGLRDGHEQYF
-	TRBV7-2	TRBD1	TRBJ1-2	TGTGCCAGCAGCGTACAACAGGGGCCGGGTATCAGCTATGGCTACACCTTC	CASSVQQGPGISYGYTF
-	TRBV5-1	-	TRBJ1-5	TGCGCCAGCAGCAGCTTCAGAGACAGGTTCAATCAGCCCCAGCATTTT	CASSSFRDRFNQPQHF
-	TRBV6-5	-	TRBJ1-3	TGTGCCAGCTCCCGGGGGACTGGAAACACCATATATTTT	CASSRGTGNTIYF
-	TRBV2	-	TRBJ1-2	TGTGCCAGCACTGACCAGGGATTACTTTACTATGGCTACACCTTC	CASTDQGLLYYGYTF
-	TRBV5-6	-	TRBJ1-2	TGTGCCAGCAGGATCGATAGAGTATATGGCTACACCTTC	CASRIDRVYGYTF
-	TRBV28	TRBD1	TRBJ2-1	TGTGCCAGCAGTTTACCGGGACAGGGATCCTACAATGAGCAGTTCTTC	CASSLPGQGSYNEQFF
-	TRBV6-5	TRBD2	TRBJ2-1	TGTGCCAGCAGTTACTCTCGGGGGGGCTCCTACAATGAGCAGTTCTTC	CASSYSRGGSYNEQFF
-	TRBV28	TRBD1	TRBJ1-1	TGTGCCAGCAGCCGCAGTGTTGCAGGGGGCACTGAAGCTTTCTTT	CASSRSVAGGTEAFF
-	TRBV27	-	TRBJ2-1	TGTGCCAGCACTACCGCGGGTGAGCAGTTCTTC	CASTTAGEQFF
once	TRBV6-2/TRBV6-3	-	TRBJ1-4	TGTGCCAGCAGTTACGGCGGGGTCCATAATGAAAAACTGTTTTTT	CASSYGGVHNEKLFF
-	TRBV5-1	TRBD1	TRBJ2-7	TGCGCCAGCAGCTCGACAGGGATCGGCTACGAGCAGTACTTC	CASSSTGIGYEQYF
-	TRBV19	-	TRBJ1-1	TGTGCCAGTAAATCACTTACAGGGCCAATGAACACTGAAGCTTTCTTT	CASKSLTGPMNTEAFF
-	TRBV2	-	TRBJ1-6	TGTGCCAGAGGGGGATTAGTGGGTCGGGATTCACCCCTCCACTTT	CARGGLVGRDSPLHF
-	TRBV18	TRBD2	TRBJ2-2	TGTGCCAGCTCATCGGGACTAGTTTTGAACACCGGGGAGCTGTTTTTT	CASSSGLVLNTGELFF
-	TRBV6-2/TRBV6-3	TRBD1	TRBJ1-2	TGTGCCAGCAGTTACTCAACCAGGGGGCCGTATGGCTACACCTTC	CASSYSTRGPYGYTF
-	TRBV18	TRBD1	TRBJ1-4	TGTGCCAGCTCCCTGAGGCCCGGGACAGGAGATGAAAAACTGTTTTTT	CASSLRPGTGDEKLFF
-	TRBV23-1	TRBD1	TRBJ1-1	TGCGCCAGCAGTCAATTCAGGGACAGGAAAGATTATGGTAACACTGAAGCTTTCTTT	CASSQFRDRKDYGNTEAFF
-	TRBV10-2	TRBD1	TRBJ2-5	TGCGCCAGCAGTGAGCGAACAGGGGGCTGGTCGGAGACCCAGTACTTC	CASSERTGGWSETQYF
-	TRBV5-1	-	TRBJ2-5	TGCGCCAGCAGCTTTAGTCCAGGAGAGACCCAGTACTTC	CASSFSPGETQYF
-	TRBV5-4	-	TRBJ2-6	TGTGCCAGCAGCTCAGGACTATCCTCTGGGGCCAACGTCCTGACTTTC	CASSSGLSSGANVLTF
-	TRBV5-5	TRBD1	TRBJ2-5	TGTGCCAGCAGCTTGTTTCCGGGACAGGGGATAGGGGAGACCCAGTACTTC	CASSLFPGQGIGETQYF
once	TRBV6-2/TRBV6-3	-	TRBJ1-5	TGTGCCAGCAGTTACCCGAGAGGGAGCAATCAGCCCCAGCATTTT	CASSYPRGSNQPQHF
-	TRBV4-1	TRBD1	TRBJ2-7	TGCGCCAGCAGCCAAGGAGACAGGGAGAACTACGAGCAGTACTTC	CASSQGDRENYEQYF
-	TRBV5-1	-	TRBJ1-4	TGCGCCAGCAGTTTGGGGGCACTTGGGGGCTGGTCTAATGAAAAACTGTTTTTT	CASSLGALGGWSNEKLFF
-	TRBV2	-	TRBJ1-5	TGTGCCAGCAGTGAAGTGTTGACAGCTGATAATCAGCCCCAGCATTTT	CASSEVLTADNQPQHF
-	TRBV7-6	TRBD1	TRBJ2-2	TGTGCCAGCAGCTTAGTGGGACAGGGTAGCCACACCGGGGAGCTGTTTTTT	CASSLVGQGSHTGELFF
-	TRBV7-2	-	TRBJ1-2	TGTGCCAGCAGCGCACTTCAACAGGGTAGGAATGGCTACACCTTC	CASSALQQGRNGYTF
-	TRBV27	-	TRBJ1-5	TGTGCCAGCAGTGGGTGGGGGGGGCCCCAGCATTTT	CASSGWGGPQHF
-	TRBV6-5	-	TRBJ1-5	TGTGCCAGCAGAGAGGGCCCCAATCAGCCCCAGCATTTT	CASREGPNQPQHF
once	TRBV27	TRBD1	TRBJ2-3	TGTGCCAGCAGTTCAACACGCCCCGGGACAGGGGGCTTTGGGACAGATACGCAGTATTTT	CASSSTRPGTGGFGTDTQYF
once	TRBV11-2	-	TRBJ2-7	TGTGCCAGCAGCAATCATTACGAGCAGTACTTC	CASSNHYEQYF
-	TRBV21-1	-	TRBJ1-4	TGTGCCAGCAGCAAAGAACCCGGCAGGGGTCAGGCTAATGAAAAACTGTTTTTT	CASSKEPGRGQANEKLFF
-	TRBV24-1	-	TRBJ1-1	TGTGCCACCAGAACCAACGGAGGGGCATACACTGAAGCTTTCTTT	CATRTNGGAYTEAFF
-	TRBV19	TRBD2	TRBJ2-3	TGTGCCAGTAGTACTCTAGCGGGGGTGACAGATACGCAGTATTTT	CASSTLAGVTDTQYF
-	TRBV24-1	-	TRBJ1-3	TGTGCCACCAGTGGTGCAGGGGCCTCTGGAAACACCATATATTTT	CATSGAGASGNTIYF
few	TRBV2	-	TRBJ1-3	TGTGCCAGCCTACAGCAACTCTCTGGAAACACCATATATTTT	CASLQQLSGNTIYF
-	TRBV7-9	TRBD1	TRBJ1-4	TGTGCCAGCAGCTCAGGGACAGGGGGTGAAAAACTGTTTTTT	CASSSGTGGEKLFF
-	TRBV11-2	-	TRBJ2-2	TGTGCCAGCAGCCAGGGGTACTGGTCGGGTAGCGGGGAGCTGTTTTTT	CASSQGYWSGSGELFF